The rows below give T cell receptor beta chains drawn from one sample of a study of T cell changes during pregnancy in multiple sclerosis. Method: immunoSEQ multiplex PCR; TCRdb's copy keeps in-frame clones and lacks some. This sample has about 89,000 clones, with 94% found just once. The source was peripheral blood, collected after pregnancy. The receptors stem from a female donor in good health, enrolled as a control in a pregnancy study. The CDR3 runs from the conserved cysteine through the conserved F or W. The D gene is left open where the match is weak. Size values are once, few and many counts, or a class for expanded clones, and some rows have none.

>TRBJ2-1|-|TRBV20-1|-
TGCAGTGCTCCCCGAGACAATGAGCAGTTCTTC
CSAPRDNEQFF
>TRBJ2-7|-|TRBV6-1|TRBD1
TGTGCCAGCACACCACAGGGGACATCCTACGAGCAGTACTTC
CASTPQGTSYEQYF
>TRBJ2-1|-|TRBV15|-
TGTGCCACCAGCAGGGACCCACTGGCTCGGGGCTACAATGAGCAGTTCTTC
CATSRDPLARGYNEQFF
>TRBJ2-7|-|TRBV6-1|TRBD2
TGTGCCAGCAGTGAAGGGCTAGCGGGGGTCTACGAGCAGTACTTC
CASSEGLAGVYEQYF
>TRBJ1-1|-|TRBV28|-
TGTGCCAGCAGCCCGGTTCGCGGGAACACTGAAGCTTTCTTT
CASSPVRGNTEAFF
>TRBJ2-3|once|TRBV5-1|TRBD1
TGCGCCAGCAGCTCCCGGGACAGGGTCACAGATACGCAGTATTTT
CASSSRDRVTDTQYF
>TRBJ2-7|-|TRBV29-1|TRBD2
TGCAGCGTTGTAGACCTGTGGCTAGCGGGAGAGTACGAGCAGTACTTC
CSVVDLWLAGEYEQYF
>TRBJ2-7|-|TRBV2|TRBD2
TGTGCCAGCACCGGGAGGGCCTACTCCTACGAGCAGTACTTC
CASTGRAYSYEQYF
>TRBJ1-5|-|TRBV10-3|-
TGTGCCATCAGTGAAGCCAGGGTGGGCAATCAGCCCCAGCATTTT
CAISEARVGNQPQHF
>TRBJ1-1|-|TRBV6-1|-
TGTGCCAGCAGGAACAGGGTAGAGTACACTGAAGCTTTCTTT
CASRNRVEYTEAFF
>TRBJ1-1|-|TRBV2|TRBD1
TGTGCCAGCAAGACAGGGGAGGTCACTGAAGCTTTCTTT
CASKTGEVTEAFF
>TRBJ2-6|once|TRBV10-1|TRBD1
TGCGCCAAGCCGGGACAGGACCCCTCTGGGGCCAACGTCCTGACTTTC
CAKPGQDPSGANVLTF
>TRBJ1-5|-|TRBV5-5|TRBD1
TGTGCCAGCAGCGAGGGGACAGGGGATTTCCAGCCCCAGCATTTT
CASSEGTGDFQPQHF
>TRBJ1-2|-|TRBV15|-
TGTGCCACCAGCAGAGGAACCCTAAACTATGGCTACACCTTC
CATSRGTLNYGYTF
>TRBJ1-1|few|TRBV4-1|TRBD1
TGCGCCAGCAGCCAAGTAGGGGGCCTTGAAGCTTTCTTT
CASSQVGGLEAFF
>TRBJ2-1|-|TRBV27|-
TGTGCCAGCAGTCTTACTAGCTCTTCCTACAATGAGCAGTTCTTC
CASSLTSSSYNEQFF